One T cell receptor beta chain is described in this entry. The sample belongs to a study of blood T cell repertoires in COVID-19. Study-wide context: Material from acute and convalescent COVID-19 was sourced from the United States, Italy and Spain. Sample material is recorded as cDNA or gDNA derived from T cells, B-cell-depleted T cells, or PBMCs.

This CDR3 is built from 16 residues. V lost 3 bases and J lost 2; bases outside the gene matches: 5. The germline V gene encodes CDR1 SGHNT and CDR2 YYREEE (reference sequence). Original methodology: Nucleated cell counts were estimated from reference gene primer amplification. Generated by immunoSEQ multiplex PCR, the TCRdb table keeps only in-frame clones and is missing some. That table furnishes V, J and clone size, whereas the DNA furnished D and trimming. The table records about 150,000 clones, around 90% of them present only once. V and J are TRBV5-4 and TRBJ1-6; 7 nucleotides agree with TRBD1. The sample taken for sequencing was peripheral blood. The clonotype comes from a human donor in a cohort sampled during active COVID-19. This CDR3 is CASSSTGTAYNSPLHF. The DNA of the CDR3 is TGTGCCAGCAGCTCCACCGGGACAGCCTATAATTCACCCCTCCACTTT.